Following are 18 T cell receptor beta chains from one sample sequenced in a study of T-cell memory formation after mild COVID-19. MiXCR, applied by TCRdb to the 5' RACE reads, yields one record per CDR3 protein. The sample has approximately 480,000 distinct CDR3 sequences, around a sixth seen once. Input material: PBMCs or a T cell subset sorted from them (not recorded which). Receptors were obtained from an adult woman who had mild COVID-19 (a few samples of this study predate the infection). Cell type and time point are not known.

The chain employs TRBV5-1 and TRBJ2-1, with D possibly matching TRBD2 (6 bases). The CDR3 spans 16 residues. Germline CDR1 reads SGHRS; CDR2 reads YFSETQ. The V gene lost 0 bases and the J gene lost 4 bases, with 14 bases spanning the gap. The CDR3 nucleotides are TGCGCCAGCAGCTTGGGTAGCGGCTGGGGGTACAATGAGCAGTTCTTC. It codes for CASSLGSGWGYNEQFF.

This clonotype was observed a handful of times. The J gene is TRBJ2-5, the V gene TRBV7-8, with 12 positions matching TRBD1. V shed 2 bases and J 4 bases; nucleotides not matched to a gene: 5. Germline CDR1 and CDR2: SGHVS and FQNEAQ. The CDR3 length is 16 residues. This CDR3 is CASSLTGTGGGETQYF. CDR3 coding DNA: TGTGCCAGCAGCTTAACCGGGACAGGGGGCGGAGAGACCCAGTACTTC.

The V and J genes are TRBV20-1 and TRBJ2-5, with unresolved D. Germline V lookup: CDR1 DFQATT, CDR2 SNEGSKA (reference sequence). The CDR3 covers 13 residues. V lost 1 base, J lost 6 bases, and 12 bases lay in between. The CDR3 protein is CSARVVQIQTQYF. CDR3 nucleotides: TGCAGTGCTAGAGTCGTTCAGATTCAGACCCAGTACTTC.

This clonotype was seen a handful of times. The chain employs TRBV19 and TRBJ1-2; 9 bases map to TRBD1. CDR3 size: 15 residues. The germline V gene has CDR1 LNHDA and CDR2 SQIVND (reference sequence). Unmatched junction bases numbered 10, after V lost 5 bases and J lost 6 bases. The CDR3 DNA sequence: TGTGCCAGTAGTTCGTCGGGGACAGGGTCGAATGGCTACACCTTC. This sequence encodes CASSSSGTGSNGYTF. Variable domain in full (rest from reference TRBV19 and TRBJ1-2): DGGITQSPKYLFRKEGQNVTLSCEQNLNHDAMYWYRQDPGQGLRLIYYSQIVNDFQKGDIAEGYSVSREKKESFPLTVTSAQKNPTAFYLCASSSSGTGSNGYTFGSGTRLTVV.

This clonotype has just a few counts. This CDR3 reads CASSTHGQGSFEQYF. The CDR3 DNA is TGTGCCAGCAGCACCCACGGACAGGGTAGTTTCGAGCAGTACTTC. The chain employs TRBV7-3 and TRBJ2-7, with 8 bases matching TRBD1. V lost 5 bases, J lost 6 bases, and 12 bases stayed unmatched. The CDR3 runs 15 residues. Germline values: CDR1 SGHTA, CDR2 FQGTGA.

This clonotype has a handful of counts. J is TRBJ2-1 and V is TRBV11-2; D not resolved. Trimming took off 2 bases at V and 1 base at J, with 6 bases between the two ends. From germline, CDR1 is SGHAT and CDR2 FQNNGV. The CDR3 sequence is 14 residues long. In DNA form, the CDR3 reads TGTGCCAGCAGCTTACTCCGGTCCTACAATGAGCAGTTCTTC. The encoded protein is CASSLLRSYNEQFF.

As DNA, the CDR3 is TGCGCCAGCAGCTTGGAAGTATCCAGGGATTCATATGGCTACACCTTC. Its translation is CASSLEVSRDSYGYTF. The genes are TRBV5-1 and TRBJ1-2, with D perhaps TRBD1 (5 bases). Trimming left V 0 bases short and J 5 bases short, with 17 bases between. The CDR3 loop spans 16 amino acids. Germline CDR1 SGHRS, CDR2 YFSETQ.

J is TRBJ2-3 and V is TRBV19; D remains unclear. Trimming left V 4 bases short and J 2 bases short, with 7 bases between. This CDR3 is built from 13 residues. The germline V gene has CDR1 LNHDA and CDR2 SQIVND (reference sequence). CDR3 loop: CASSSTTTDTQYF. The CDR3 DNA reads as TGTGCCAGTAGTAGCACTACCACAGATACGCAGTATTTT.

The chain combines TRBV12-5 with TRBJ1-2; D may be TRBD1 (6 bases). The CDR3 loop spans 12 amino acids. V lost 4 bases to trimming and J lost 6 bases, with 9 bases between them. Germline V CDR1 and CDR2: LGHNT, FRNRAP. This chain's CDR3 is CASGSGVHGYTF. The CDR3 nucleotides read TGTGCTAGTGGTTCAGGGGTTCATGGCTACACCTTC.

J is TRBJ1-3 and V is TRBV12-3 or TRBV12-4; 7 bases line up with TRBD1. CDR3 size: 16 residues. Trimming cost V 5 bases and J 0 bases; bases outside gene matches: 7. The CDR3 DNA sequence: TGTGCCAGCAGTACGACAGGGCCATCCTCTGGAAACACCATATATTTT. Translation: CASSTTGPSSGNTIYF.

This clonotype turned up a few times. For the CDR3, the DNA is TGTGCCAGTGGGACAGGTTACTATGGCTACACCTTC. Protein: CASGTGYYGYTF. V gene TRBV19 combines with J gene TRBJ1-2; 8 nucleotides align to TRBD1. V was pared by 8 bases and J by 3 bases, with 2 bases of the junction left unmatched. Germline assignment: CDR1 LNHDA and CDR2 SQIVND (reference sequence). The CDR3 has 12 residues.

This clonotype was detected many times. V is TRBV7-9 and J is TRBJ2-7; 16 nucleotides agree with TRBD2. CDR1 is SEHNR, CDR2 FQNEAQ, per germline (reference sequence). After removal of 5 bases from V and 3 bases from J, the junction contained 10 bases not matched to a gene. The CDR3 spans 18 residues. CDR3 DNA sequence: TGTGCCAGCAGCCTGGGACTAGCGGGAGGGCCTCTCAACTACGAGCAGTACTTC. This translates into CASSLGLAGGPLNYEQYF.

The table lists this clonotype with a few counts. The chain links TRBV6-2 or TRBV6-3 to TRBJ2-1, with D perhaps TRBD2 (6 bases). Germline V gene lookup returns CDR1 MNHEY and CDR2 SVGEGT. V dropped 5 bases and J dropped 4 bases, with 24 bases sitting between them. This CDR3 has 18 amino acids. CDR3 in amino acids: CASSPKPDYPEPYNEQFF. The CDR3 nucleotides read TGTGCCAGCAGTCCTAAGCCGGACTATCCGGAACCTTACAATGAGCAGTTCTTC.

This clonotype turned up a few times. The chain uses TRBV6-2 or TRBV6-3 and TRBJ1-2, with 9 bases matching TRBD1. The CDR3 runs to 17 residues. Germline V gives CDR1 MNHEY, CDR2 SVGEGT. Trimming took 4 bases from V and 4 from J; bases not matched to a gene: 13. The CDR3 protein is CASSSDRGRNRGYGYTF. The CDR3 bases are TGTGCCAGCAGTTCGGACAGGGGAAGAAATCGGGGCTATGGCTACACCTTC.

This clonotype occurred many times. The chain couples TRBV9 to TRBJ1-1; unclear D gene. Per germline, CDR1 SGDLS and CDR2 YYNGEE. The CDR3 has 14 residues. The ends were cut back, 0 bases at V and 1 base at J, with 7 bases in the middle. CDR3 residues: CASSVGGTNTEAFF. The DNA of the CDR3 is TGTGCCAGCAGCGTAGGAGGCACGAACACTGAAGCTTTCTTT. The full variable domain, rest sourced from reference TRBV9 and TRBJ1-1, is DSGVTQTPKHLITATGQRVTLRCSPRSGDLSVYWYQQSLDQGLQFLIQYYNGEERAKGNILERFSAQQFPDLHSELNLSSLELGDSALYFCASSVGGTNTEAFFGQGTRLTVV.

CDR3 in DNA: TGCAGTGCTAGAGTTGCGGCTGAAGCTTTCTTT. Translated, it gives CSARVAAEAFF. The V and J genes are TRBV20-1 and TRBJ1-1; no clear D. The CDR3 totals 11 residues. CDR1 is DFQATT, CDR2 SNEGSKA, per germline (reference sequence). Deletions cut 1 base from V and 6 bases from J, with 6 bases between.

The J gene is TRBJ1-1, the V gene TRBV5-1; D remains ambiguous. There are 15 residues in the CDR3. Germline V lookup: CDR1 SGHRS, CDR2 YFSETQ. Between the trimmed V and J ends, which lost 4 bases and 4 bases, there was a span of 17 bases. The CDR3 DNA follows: TGCGCCAGCAGCCCCCGGTGGGAGGGAAGCACTGAAGCTTTCTTT. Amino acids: CASSPRWEGSTEAFF.

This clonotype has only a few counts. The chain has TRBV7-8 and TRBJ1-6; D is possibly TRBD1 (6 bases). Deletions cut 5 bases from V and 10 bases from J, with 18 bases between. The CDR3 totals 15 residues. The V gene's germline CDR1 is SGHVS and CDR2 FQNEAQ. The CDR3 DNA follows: TGTGCCAGCAGCCCCCGACAGGCCAGAGGATCACCCCTCCACTTT. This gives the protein CASSPRQARGSPLHF.